The TCR beta chain under discussion was sequenced for a study of cytomegalovirus exposure and HLA in healthy donors. Study-level findings and limits: Reportedly, cytomegalovirus status was diagnosed with high sensitivity and specificity. Researchers catalogued about 160 TCR beta chains as cytomegalovirus-associated.

With 60 Vbeta and 13 Jbeta primers, the PCR was carried out. Profiled with immunoSEQ multiplex PCR; TCRdb holds only in-frame clones, not every one. The top ten hold around 8% of the sample, which has under 250,000 clones, about 80% seen once. The CDR3 is made up of 11 amino acids. The germline V gene encodes CDR1 DFQATT and CDR2 SNEGSKA (reference sequence). Remarks on this clone: As yet, its antigen is unknown.

The sequenced sample was PBMCs. This chain joins TRBV20-1 and TRBJ2-5, with D hard to call. The source is a woman aged 55-69 years in good health and CMV-seropositive. CDR3: CGFARAETQYF. The CDR3, as DNA: TGCGGTTTTGCGCGTGCGGAGACCCAGTACTTC.